This is a list of T cell receptor beta chains from one sample in a study of shared clonotypes between healthy human individuals. The assay was immunoSEQ multiplex PCR, and TCRdb's table has in-frame clones only and misses some. The table records about 490,000 clones, around 79% of them present only once. Material for sequencing was PBMCs. The source is a woman aged 35 to 49 in good health. Some clones in this sample may be carry-over from other donors' samples. The CDR3 runs from the conserved cysteine through the conserved F or W. D genes are given only for firm matches. Clone size is shown for a subset of rows, as once, few, many or a class of expanded clone.

size: NA
D: TRBD2
J: TRBJ2-7
V: TRBV4-2
DNA: TGTGCCAGCAGCCGTACCGGACTAGCGGCCTCCTACGAGCAGTACTTC
CDR3: CASSRTGLAASYEQYF

size: NA
D: NA
J: TRBJ1-2
V: TRBV19
DNA: TGTGCCAGTAGTGGGGGAACCTATGGCTACACCTTC
CDR3: CASSGGTYGYTF

size: NA
D: NA
J: TRBJ2-2
V: TRBV19
DNA: TGTGCCAGTAGTATCTCTTCCGACAAGGGGAACACCGGGGAGCTGTTTTTT
CDR3: CASSISSDKGNTGELFF

size: NA
D: TRBD2
J: TRBJ2-1
V: TRBV28
DNA: TGTGCCAGCAGTCATAGACTAGCGGGAGGGCCAGTACAGTTCTTC
CDR3: CASSHRLAGGPVQFF

size: once
D: NA
J: TRBJ1-2
V: TRBV30
DNA: TGTGCCTGGACCAAGTTCGGGGGGGAGGGTGGCTACACCTTC
CDR3: CAWTKFGGEGGYTF

size: once
D: TRBD2
J: TRBJ2-2
V: TRBV10-1
DNA: TGCGCCAGCAGTGAAACTAGCGGGAGAAACACCGGGGAGCTGTTTTTT
CDR3: CASSETSGRNTGELFF

size: NA
D: TRBD1
J: TRBJ1-2
V: TRBV5-1
DNA: TGCGCCAGCAGATTCCTGGACAGGGTCTATGGCTACACCTTC
CDR3: CASRFLDRVYGYTF

size: NA
D: TRBD2
J: TRBJ2-3
V: TRBV2
DNA: TGTGCCAGCAGTGAAGACCGACTAGCGGGAGCCACAGATACGCAGTATTTT
CDR3: CASSEDRLAGATDTQYF

size: NA
D: NA
J: TRBJ2-7
V: TRBV27
DNA: TGTGCCAGCTCCCGGCCTGGAGCCTACGAGCAGTACTTC
CDR3: CASSRPGAYEQYF

size: few
D: NA
J: TRBJ1-1
V: TRBV30
DNA: TGTGCCTGGAGTATGGGATATTGGGCTTTCTTT
CDR3: CAWSMGYWAFF

size: NA
D: TRBD1
J: TRBJ2-6
V: TRBV5-1
DNA: TGCGCCAGCAGCCCCAGGGGACAGGGCTCCTCTGGGGCCAACGTCCTGACTTTC
CDR3: CASSPRGQGSSGANVLTF

size: NA
D: TRBD1
J: TRBJ2-7
V: TRBV7-3
DNA: TGTGCCAGCAGCGCCGGGACAGTGGTCTGCGAGCAGTACTTC
CDR3: CASSAGTVVCEQYF

size: NA
D: NA
J: TRBJ1-2
V: TRBV2
DNA: TGTGCCAGCAGTGGGGGGCAGGGAGGAGGCTACACCTTC
CDR3: CASSGGQGGGYTF

size: NA
D: TRBD2
J: TRBJ2-1
V: TRBV11-2
DNA: TGTGCCAGCAGCCCCAGAGCGGGAGAGAATGAGCAGTTCTTC
CDR3: CASSPRAGENEQFF

size: NA
D: NA
J: TRBJ2-2
V: TRBV7-9
DNA: TGTGCCAGCAGAACCGAGGGTAGGACCGGGGAGCTGTTTTTT
CDR3: CASRTEGRTGELFF

size: NA
D: TRBD1
J: TRBJ1-3
V: TRBV27
DNA: TGTGCCAGCAAACAGGGGGCTGGAAACACCATATATTTT
CDR3: CASKQGAGNTIYF

size: NA
D: NA
J: TRBJ1-4
V: TRBV28
DNA: TGTGCCAGCAGTTCCCCCTCGGGACTCGAAAATGAAAAACTGTTTTTT
CDR3: CASSSPSGLENEKLFF

size: NA
D: NA
J: TRBJ2-7
V: TRBV28
DNA: TGTGCCAGCAGCCCCCCTCCACTTATCGCCTACGAGCAGTACTTC
CDR3: CASSPPPLIAYEQYF

size: NA
D: NA
J: TRBJ1-4
V: TRBV6-6
DNA: TGTGCCAGCAGTTTCCCAGGGTTGGGTAATGAAAAACTGTTTTTT
CDR3: CASSFPGLGNEKLFF

size: NA
D: NA
J: TRBJ2-2
V: TRBV15
DNA: TGTGCCACCAGCAGAGGCACCACCGAAAACACCGGGGAGCTGTTTTTT
CDR3: CATSRGTTENTGELFF

size: once
D: NA
J: TRBJ1-4
V: TRBV19
DNA: TGTGCCAGTATGATCCGGGGCTCGGATGAAAAACTGTTTTTT
CDR3: CASMIRGSDEKLFF

size: NA
D: NA
J: TRBJ2-3
V: TRBV20-1
DNA: TGCAGTGCTATTGATGGATATACGCAGTATTTT
CDR3: CSAIDGYTQYF

size: NA
D: NA
J: TRBJ2-3
V: TRBV9
DNA: TGTGCCAGCAGCCCTTACTCAGTCGGGGGTACGCAGTATTTT
CDR3: CASSPYSVGGTQYF

size: NA
D: NA
J: TRBJ2-7
V: TRBV6-5
DNA: TGTGCCAGCAGCGTCGGGAGCGATTACGAGCAGTACTTC
CDR3: CASSVGSDYEQYF

size: NA
D: NA
J: TRBJ1-2
V: TRBV5-4
DNA: TGTGCCAGCAGCCAAACAGGGTTATATGGCTACACCTTC
CDR3: CASSQTGLYGYTF

size: once
D: TRBD1
J: TRBJ2-7
V: TRBV7-9
DNA: TGTGCCAGCAGCCGACGGGACAGTCCGATCTTCTACGAGCAGTACTTC
CDR3: CASSRRDSPIFYEQYF

size: NA
D: TRBD2
J: TRBJ2-1
V: TRBV11-1
DNA: TGTGCCAGCAGCCCGAGCGGGAGATGGGAGCAGTTCTTC
CDR3: CASSPSGRWEQFF

size: NA
D: NA
J: TRBJ2-3
V: TRBV6-1
DNA: TGTGCCAGCAGCGAACTCACAGATACGCAGTATTTT
CDR3: CASSELTDTQYF

size: few
D: NA
J: TRBJ2-3
V: TRBV7-9
DNA: TGTGCCAGCAGCTTAAGGGACGGCAGCACAGATACGCAGTATTTT
CDR3: CASSLRDGSTDTQYF

size: NA
D: NA
J: TRBJ1-4
V: TRBV14
DNA: TGTGCCAGCAGCCAAGTAGGCAAACTGTTTTTT
CDR3: CASSQVGKLFF

size: NA
D: TRBD2
J: TRBJ2-7
V: TRBV5-1
DNA: TGCGCCAGCAGCTTGGCGACTAGCGGGCTGAGGCCCTACGAGCAGTACTTC
CDR3: CASSLATSGLRPYEQYF

size: NA
D: NA
J: TRBJ2-3
V: TRBV7-9
DNA: TGTGCCAGCAGCTTAAGGGACAGGGCTGGACTAGCGGCTGGATATACGCAGTATTTT
CDR3: CASSLRDRAGLAAGYTQYF

size: NA
D: TRBD2
J: TRBJ2-1
V: TRBV9
DNA: TGTGCCAGCAGCGTAAGCCTAGCGGGAGACTATGAGCAGTTCTTC
CDR3: CASSVSLAGDYEQFF

size: NA
D: NA
J: TRBJ2-3
V: TRBV18
DNA: TGTGCCAGCTCACCACCGCTGGGAGGAGATACGCAGTATTTT
CDR3: CASSPPLGGDTQYF

size: NA
D: TRBD1
J: TRBJ1-2
V: TRBV7-2
DNA: TGTGCCAGCAGCTCGGGACAGGGGCTAGGTCATGGCTACACCTTC
CDR3: CASSSGQGLGHGYTF

size: NA
D: NA
J: TRBJ2-5
V: TRBV29-1
DNA: TGCAGCGTTGAAGTGGGACTCAACGGGGAGACCCAGTACTTC
CDR3: CSVEVGLNGETQYF

size: NA
D: NA
J: TRBJ1-1
V: TRBV5-4
DNA: TGTGCCAGCAGCTTAGGGTCGAACACTGAAGCTTTCTTT
CDR3: CASSLGSNTEAFF

size: NA
D: NA
J: TRBJ1-1
V: TRBV11-2
DNA: TGTGCCAGCAGCCAGGACAGAGAGAACACTGAAGCTTTCTTT
CDR3: CASSQDRENTEAFF

size: once
D: TRBD1
J: TRBJ1-3
V: TRBV7-2
DNA: TGTGCCAGCAGCCACAGCCGGACAGGGTTCGGAAACACCATATATTTT
CDR3: CASSHSRTGFGNTIYF

size: NA
D: TRBD2
J: TRBJ2-1
V: TRBV19
DNA: TGTGCCAGTAGTACTCGGGAAGGTAGCGGGAGATGGGGCAATGAGCAGTTCTTC
CDR3: CASSTREGSGRWGNEQFF

size: medium-sized
D: NA
J: TRBJ1-2
V: TRBV20-1
DNA: TGCAGTGCTGAAGGGGAGCGACGCTACACCTTC
CDR3: CSAEGERRYTF